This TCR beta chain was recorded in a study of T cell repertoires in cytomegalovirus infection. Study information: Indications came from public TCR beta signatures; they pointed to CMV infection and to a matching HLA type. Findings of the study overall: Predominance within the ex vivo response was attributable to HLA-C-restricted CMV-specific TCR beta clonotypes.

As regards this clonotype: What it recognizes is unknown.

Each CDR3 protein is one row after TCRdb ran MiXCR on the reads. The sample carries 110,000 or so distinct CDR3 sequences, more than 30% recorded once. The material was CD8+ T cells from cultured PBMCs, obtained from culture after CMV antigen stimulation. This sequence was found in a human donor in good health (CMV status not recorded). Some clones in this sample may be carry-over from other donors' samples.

In DNA, the CDR3 is TGTGCCAGCAGCTCAGACCCTGACAGGGCGATGAGCTCCTACAATGAGCAGTTCTTC. Residues: CASSSDPDRAMSSYNEQFF. The V gene is TRBV7-2, the J gene TRBJ2-1, with 7 bases matching TRBD1. Germline assignment: CDR1 SGHTA and CDR2 FQGNSA. The CDR3 totals 19 residues. The ends lost 4 bases at V and 0 bases at J; junction bases unmatched: 15.